This note documents a single T cell receptor beta chain sequence. One entry per CDR3 protein results from TCRdb running MiXCR on the 5' RACE reads. The profile shows 610,000 or so distinct CDR3 sequences, approximately 13% of them singletons. This sample is drawn from a study of T cells after yellow fever vaccination. The CDR3 has 13 residues. The germline gives CDR1 MNHEY, CDR2 SMNVEV (reference sequence). V lost 3 bases to trimming and J lost 0 bases, with 5 bases between them. The sequence was collected from a man aged 25 to 40 who received the YFV17D yellow fever vaccine. The chain recombines TRBV27 with TRBJ1-2; D is unresolved. Material: PBMCs, obtained on the day of the yellow fever booster vaccination. This chain's CDR3 is CASSFTANYGYTF. The CDR3, as DNA: TGTGCCAGCAGTTTCACAGCTAACTATGGCTACACCTTC.